These 21 T cell receptor beta chains originate from one sample sequenced in a study of post-analysis software for immune sequencing data. Carried by the TCR beta cDNA libraries were unique molecular identifiers. TCRdb ran MiXCR on the PCR reads and lists one entry per CDR3 protein. The table includes fewer than 900,000 distinct CDR3 sequences, about 43% detected once. Their cognate antigens are unknown. Study observations and caveats: Elevated frequency relative to controls characterized roughly 5 TRBV segments in patients, TRBV5-6, TRBV5-1 and TRBV20-1 among them.

Input material: blood. These TCRs come from a girl under 18 with multiple sclerosis.

The chain joins TRBV12-3 or TRBV12-4 to TRBJ2-6; D uncertain. V lost 0 bases to trimming and J lost 0 bases, with 15 bases between them. The CDR3 contains 19 residues. This CDR3 is CASSLAVSLDYSGANVLTF. In DNA, the CDR3 is TGTGCCAGCAGTTTAGCTGTTTCGCTAGATTACTCTGGGGCCAACGTCCTGACTTTC.

This clonotype was counted only a few times. The genes are TRBV28 and TRBJ1-4; D remains ambiguous. The CDR3 length is 17 residues. The V gene's germline CDR1 is MDHEN and CDR2 SYDVKM. The V end lost 3 bases, the J end lost 0 bases, and 14 bases lay between the germline ends. The CDR3 coding sequence is TGTGCCAGCAGTTTCCCCTCCGGGGAAGCAACTAATGAAAAACTGTTTTTT. This sequence encodes CASSFPSGEATNEKLFF.

The CDR3 loop is CASSFEEIGNTEAFF. Here the CDR3 DNA reads TGTGCCAGCAGTTTCGAGGAGATCGGGAACACTGAAGCTTTCTTT. The chain is built from TRBV12-3 or TRBV12-4 and TRBJ1-1; D is undetermined. Deletions cut 3 bases from V and 1 base from J, with 12 bases between. This CDR3 spans 15 amino acids.

This clonotype showed up just a few times. This chain links TRBV12-3 or TRBV12-4 with TRBJ2-1; TRBD2 might be the D (6 bases). The CDR3 totals 15 residues. The V end was cut by 1 base, the J end by 4 bases, with 11 bases between. The CDR3 nucleotides are TGTGCCAGCAGTTTAGGGCGGGAAGCATACAATGAGCAGTTCTTC. This gives the protein CASSLGREAYNEQFF.

This clonotype came up a few times. The V call is TRBV15, the J call TRBJ2-7; 10 bases align to TRBD2. Per germline, CDR1 LNHNV and CDR2 YYDKDF (reference sequence). V was clipped by 0 bases and J by 4 bases; unmatched bases: 9. This CDR3 region has 17 residues. The DNA of the CDR3 is TGTGCCACCAGCAGAGATCCCGGGCTAGCGGGAGCGTACGAGCAGTACTTC. Its translation: CATSRDPGLAGAYEQYF.

This clonotype was recorded a few times. The rearrangement uses TRBV20-1 and TRBJ1-2; no reliable D call. CDR1 is DFQATT and CDR2 is SNEGSKA in the germline V gene (reference sequence). The V and J ends lost 7 bases and 3 bases respectively, with 3 bases between them. The length of the CDR3 is 9 residues. This CDR3 is CSVDYGYTF. As DNA, the CDR3 is TGCAGTGTGGACTATGGCTACACCTTC.

This clonotype was recorded only once. V usage is TRBV12-3 or TRBV12-4 and J usage is TRBJ2-3, with a weak D call TRBD2 (5 bases). Trimming stripped 9 bases from V and 6 bases from J, with 25 bases between. The CDR3 extends over 16 amino acids. For the CDR3, the DNA is TGTGCCAGTATCTTTACCGGCGCCACTCCGGGGGATACGCAGTATTTT. Translating it yields CASIFTGATPGDTQYF.

J is TRBJ2-5 and V is TRBV15; 8 bases line up with TRBD2. J was trimmed by 5 bases and V by 2 bases; bases with no gene match: 7. Germline CDR1 LNHNV, CDR2 YYDKDF (reference sequence). This CDR3 spans 15 amino acids. CDR3 in DNA: TGTGCCACCAGCAGAAATAGCGGGATCGGGGAGACCCAGTACTTC. Translating gives CATSRNSGIGETQYF.

The chain couples TRBV20-1 to TRBJ2-7; D might be TRBD2 (6 bases). Germline V lookup: CDR1 DFQATT, CDR2 SNEGSKA (reference sequence). This CDR3 contains 15 residues. Trimming took off 2 bases at V and 4 bases at J, with 18 bases between the two ends. In DNA form, the CDR3 reads TGCAGTGCTAGACCGGGGCGGGATTCTAGGTACGAGCAGTACTTC. The encoded protein is CSARPGRDSRYEQYF.

The chain links TRBV6-2 or TRBV6-3 to TRBJ1-1, with a tentative D call TRBD1 (6 bases). Trimming took off 2 bases at V and 1 base at J, with 17 bases between the two ends. This CDR3 has 17 residues. The germline V gene encodes CDR1 MNHEY and CDR2 SVGEGT. The CDR3 loop is CASSYPNRALWNTEAFF. The CDR3 DNA follows: TGTGCCAGCAGTTACCCTAACAGGGCCCTGTGGAACACTGAAGCTTTCTTT.

This clonotype was observed a handful of times. V and J are TRBV6-5 and TRBJ1-1; D unclear. V was cut by 2 bases and J by 0 bases, with 7 bases left in between. There are 14 residues in the CDR3. Germline V gives CDR1 MNHEY, CDR2 SVGAGI. As DNA, the CDR3 is TGTGCCAGCAGTTACGTAGATATGAACACTGAAGCTTTCTTT. Encoded protein: CASSYVDMNTEAFF.

This clonotype has more than one count but fewer than ten. The chain has TRBV7-9 and TRBJ2-5, with 9 bases aligning to TRBD2. This CDR3 has 14 amino acids. Unmatched junction bases numbered 4, after V lost 3 bases and J lost 5 bases. Germline lookup yields CDR1 SEHNR and CDR2 FQNEAQ (reference sequence). The CDR3 DNA is TGTGCCAGCAGCTTTAGCGGGAGAGGGGAGACCCAGTACTTC. As protein: CASSFSGRGETQYF.

The genes are TRBV10-2 and TRBJ2-7; possibly TRBD2 for D (6 bases). The CDR3 loop spans 14 amino acids. Deletions cut 7 bases from V and 2 bases from J, with 15 bases between. The germline V gene encodes CDR1 WSHSY and CDR2 SAAADI. CDR3 loop: CASTRDSEAYEQYF. In DNA, the CDR3 is TGCGCCAGCACGAGGGACTCAGAGGCCTACGAGCAGTACTTC.

For the CDR3, the DNA is TGCAGCGTGTGGGGGCTAGAGGTCCATGAGCAGTTCTTC. Translation gives CSVWGLEVHEQFF. The chain uses TRBV29-1 and TRBJ2-1; D might be TRBD1 (6 bases). Germline loops: CDR1 SQVTM, CDR2 ANQGSEA. This CDR3 is 13 amino acids long. The V end lost 6 bases, the J end lost 8 bases, and 17 bases lay between the germline ends.

A few counts support this clonotype. The V and J genes are TRBV2 and TRBJ1-4; 8 positions agree with TRBD1. V was pared by 6 bases and J by 4 bases, with 1 base of the junction left unmatched. There are 13 residues in the CDR3. Looked up from germline, CDR1 is SNHLY and CDR2 is FYNNEI. The CDR3 reads CASRDRVNEKLFF. Here the CDR3 DNA reads TGTGCCAGCAGGGACAGGGTTAATGAAAAACTGTTTTTT.

This rearrangement joins TRBV7-2 to TRBJ1-3; 8 nucleotides agree with TRBD1. CDR1 and CDR2 (germline): SGHTA, FQGNSA. The CDR3 runs to 18 residues. The trim removed 1 base at V and 2 bases at J, leaving 10 bases unmatched. Written as DNA, the CDR3 is TGTGCCAGCAGCTTAGTCGGACAGGGATGGGAGACTGGAAACACCATATATTTT. It translates to CASSLVGQGWETGNTIYF.

This clonotype has a handful of counts. The V call is TRBV10-3, the J call TRBJ2-5, with 9 bases lining up with TRBD2. The CDR3 loop spans 15 amino acids. Trimming at V came to 0 bases and at J to 4 bases, leaving 3 bases not matched to a gene. CDR1 is ENHRY and CDR2 is SYGVKD in the germline V gene. The CDR3 loop reads CAISESPTSGETQYF. CDR3 in DNA: TGTGCCATCAGTGAGTCCCCGACTAGCGGAGAGACCCAGTACTTC.

The chain carries TRBV3-1 and TRBJ2-4; D is unresolved. This CDR3 has 15 residues. Trimming pared 2 bases from V and 13 bases from J, leaving 21 bases between. Germline V CDR1 and CDR2: LGHDT, YNNKEL (reference sequence). The CDR3 reads CASSQISHQDITQYF. Written as DNA, the CDR3 is TGTGCCAGCAGCCAAATCTCCCACCAAGACATTACGCAGTACTTC.

This clonotype was detected only once. V gene TRBV5-1 combines with J gene TRBJ2-2, with D hard to call. V lost 0 bases, J lost 5 bases, and 11 bases lay in between. The CDR3 is 15 amino acids. The V gene's germline CDR1 is SGHRS and CDR2 YFSETQ. The CDR3 nucleotides read TGCGCCAGCAGCTTGGTAGTGGGTGAAACCGGGGAGCTGTTTTTT. Its protein is CASSLVVGETGELFF. Together with reference TRBV5-1 and TRBJ2-2, the CDR3 gives the full variable domain: KAGVTQTPRYLIKTRGQQVTLSCSPISGHRSVSWYQQTPGQGLQFLFEYFSETQRNKGNFPGRFSGRQFSNSRSEMNVSTLELGDSALYLCASSLVVGETGELFFGEGSRLTVL.

The genes are TRBV28 and TRBJ1-6, with unresolved D. CDR1 is MDHEN, CDR2 SYDVKM, per germline. The CDR3 has 13 amino acids. Trimming left V 2 bases short and J 6 bases short, with 5 bases between. CDR3 loop: CASSLLRNSPLHF. CDR3 nucleotides: TGTGCCAGCAGTTTACTCCGTAATTCACCCCTCCACTTT.

The chain links TRBV20-1 to TRBJ2-1, with 8 positions matching TRBD2. The V and J ends lost 1 base and 5 bases, in that order; junction bases with no gene match: 7. Germline CDR1 DFQATT, CDR2 SNEGSKA (reference sequence). CDR3 length equals 15 residues. The CDR3, as DNA: TGCAGTGCTAGAGGTCTTACTAGCGGCCACAATGAGCAGTTCTTC. The encoded protein is CSARGLTSGHNEQFF.